These 13 T cell receptor beta chains were all obtained from the same sample, sequenced in a study of blood T cell repertoires in COVID-19. Data came from immunoSEQ multiplex PCR; TCRdb stores just in-frame clones and leaves some out. This sample has about 270,000 clones, with approximately 86% found just once. Sequenced input: PBMCs or T cells enriched from blood (not recorded which). The source of these receptors is a woman younger than 35 who had recovered from COVID-19.

The J gene is TRBJ1-5, the V gene TRBV27, with no clear D. V shed 3 bases and J shed 0 bases, with 15 bases lying between them. CDR3 length equals 17 residues. Germline lookup yields CDR1 MNHEY and CDR2 SMNVEV (reference sequence). The DNA for the CDR3 is TGTGCCAGCAGTTTTAAGGCGACACCGTATAGCAATCAGCCCCAGCATTTT. This encodes CASSFKATPYSNQPQHF.

The chain is built from TRBV28 and TRBJ2-7, with TRBD1 matching 7 bases. V shed 4 bases and J 2 bases; nucleotides not matched to a gene: 11. The CDR3 contains 16 residues. Germline CDR1 is MDHEN and CDR2 is SYDVKM. The CDR3: CASSSGDSMGTYEQYF. CDR3 sequence (DNA): TGTGCCAGCAGTTCCGGGGACAGCATGGGGACCTACGAGCAGTACTTC.

This clone appeared a single time. The J gene is TRBJ1-1, the V gene TRBV19; 7 positions agree with TRBD1. The trim removed 9 bases at V and 4 bases at J, leaving 5 bases unmatched. CDR1 is LNHDA and CDR2 is SQIVND in the germline V gene (reference sequence). The CDR3 loop spans 12 amino acids. CDR3 nucleotide sequence: TGTGCCAGCCTGGGACAGACCACTGAAGCTTTCTTT. This gives the protein CASLGQTTEAFF.

This chain connects TRBV5-6 to TRBJ2-3; the match to TRBD2 covers 13 bases. CDR3 length: 19 amino acids. Germline CDR1 is SGHDT and CDR2 is YYEEEE. Unmatched junction bases numbered 11, after V lost 2 bases and J lost 2 bases. CDR3 DNA: TGTGCCAGCAGCTTCCGGACTAGCGGGAGTTTAGCGGCCACAGATACGCAGTATTTT. This translates into CASSFRTSGSLAATDTQYF.

The chain is built from TRBV5-5 and TRBJ2-2, with no clear D. The CDR3 loop spans 14 amino acids. In germline, CDR1 is SGHKS, CDR2 YYEKEE (reference sequence). V was cut by 0 bases and J by 1 base, with 4 bases left in between. CDR3 amino acids: CASSLGQNTGELFF. CDR3 nucleotides: TGTGCCAGCAGCTTGGGGCAGAACACCGGGGAGCTGTTTTTT. Together with reference TRBV5-5 and TRBJ2-2, the CDR3 gives the full variable domain: DAGVTQSPTHLIKTRGQQVTLRCSPISGHKSVSWYQQVLGQGPQFIFQYYEKEERGRGNFPDRFSARQFPNYSSELNVNALLLGDSALYLCASSLGQNTGELFFGEGSRLTVL.

The V and J genes are TRBV3-1 (or the pseudogene TRBV3-2) and TRBJ2-1; D ambiguous. The CDR3 runs to 15 residues. The V end was cut by 0 bases, the J end by 5 bases, with 11 bases between. CDR1 LGHDT and CDR2 YNNKEL come from the germline V gene (reference sequence). This CDR3 is CASSQEQPFNNEQFF. CDR3 in DNA: TGTGCCAGCAGCCAAGAACAACCGTTTAACAATGAGCAGTTCTTC.

The genes are TRBV18 and TRBJ1-5, with D unclear. Trimming pared 3 bases from V and 0 bases from J, leaving 15 bases between. This CDR3 region has 17 residues. Germline V lookup: CDR1 KGHSH, CDR2 LQKENI. The DNA for the CDR3 is TGTGCCAGCTCACCGGTGACGCAGACATATAGCAATCAGCCCCAGCATTTT. Translated, it gives CASSPVTQTYSNQPQHF.

The V and J genes are TRBV3-1 (or the pseudogene TRBV3-2) and TRBJ1-4; 7 bases agree with TRBD1. Germline V CDR1 and CDR2: LGHDT, YNNKEL (reference sequence). The CDR3 consists of 16 residues. V lost 1 base, J lost 5 bases, and 7 bases stayed unmatched. This chain's CDR3 is CASSQGGRGQNEKLFF. CDR3 in DNA: TGTGCCAGCAGCCAAGGGGGAAGGGGACAGAATGAAAAACTGTTTTTT.

The chain joins TRBV30 to TRBJ2-3; D may be TRBD1 (5 bases). The germline CDR1 and CDR2 sequences are GTSNPN and SVGIG (reference sequence). This CDR3 comprises 13 residues. The V gene lost 2 bases and the J gene lost 0 bases, with 6 bases spanning the gap. CDR3 sequence: CAWSRGSTDTQYF. CDR3 in DNA: TGTGCCTGGAGTAGGGGAAGCACAGATACGCAGTATTTT.

V and J are TRBV28 and TRBJ1-4, with 12 bases matching TRBD1. Germline V gives CDR1 MDHEN, CDR2 SYDVKM. The CDR3 is made up of 17 amino acids. V dropped 5 bases and J dropped 8; count of bases not matched to a gene: 12. CDR3 in amino acids: CASSPWDRGRLDEKLFF. CDR3 DNA: TGTGCCAGCAGTCCCTGGGACAGGGGGCGACTCGACGAAAAACTGTTTTTT.

This rearrangement joins TRBV28 to TRBJ2-5, with TRBD1 as a possible D gene (6 bases). Germline-derived CDR1 and CDR2 are MDHEN and SYDVKM. V lost 5 bases to trimming and J lost 4 bases, with 17 bases between them. The CDR3 sequence is 15 residues long. The CDR3 DNA reads as TGTGCCAGCAGTCCCCCGTCCAGGGGCGGAGAGACCCAGTACTTC. Protein: CASSPPSRGGETQYF.

This chain links TRBV2 with TRBJ1-2; 7 bases agree with TRBD1. V was clipped by 5 bases and J by 4 bases; unmatched bases: 16. CDR1 and CDR2 (germline): SNHLY, FYNNEI. This CDR3 has 17 amino acids. The CDR3 reads CASSLLEPGQITYGYTF. The DNA of the CDR3 is TGTGCCAGCAGTCTCCTAGAACCGGGACAGATTACCTATGGCTACACCTTC.

This clone was observed at least ten times. This chain joins TRBV6-4 and TRBJ2-1, with a possible D match to TRBD2 (6 bases). CDR3 length: 15 residues. The germline V and J ends were trimmed by 3 bases and 8 bases, with 17 bases remaining between them. Germline V gives CDR1 MRHNA, CDR2 SNTAGT. In DNA, the CDR3 is TGTGCCAGCAGTGAGGAACTAGCAGGGATAGATGAGCAGTTCTTC. It translates to CASSEELAGIDEQFF.